The 20 T cell receptor beta chains presented below share a single source sample, sequenced in a study of OX40 agonist ivuxolimab in advanced cancers. Sequencing was performed with immunoSEQ multiplex PCR; in TCRdb, only in-frame clones are kept and a portion is missing. The sample has 60,000 or so clones, 80% to 90% seen once. The material sequenced was CD4+ or CD8+ T cells sorted from blood, taken in a trial of the OX40 agonist ivuxolimab. The receptors derive from an adult with an advanced solid tumor such as melanoma, head and neck, liver or kidney cancer.

V and J are TRBV12-5 and TRBJ2-5; maybe TRBD2 (6 bases). The CDR3 consists of 13 residues. Between the trimmed V and J ends, which lost 6 bases and 6 bases, there was a span of 14 bases. Germline V gives CDR1 LGHNT, CDR2 FRNRAP. The CDR3 region is CASGPNGGKTQYF. The CDR3 region has the DNA TGTGCTAGTGGCCCTAACGGGGGAAAGACCCAGTACTTC.

The J gene is TRBJ2-2, the V gene TRBV11-2, with TRBD1 identical over 9 bases. The ends lost 1 base at V and 4 bases at J; junction bases unmatched: 7. This CDR3 has 17 amino acids. From germline, CDR1 is SGHAT and CDR2 FQNNGV. CDR3 DNA: TGTGCCAGCAGCTTAGTAACAGGGGGCGCCGGCACCGGGGAGCTGTTTTTT. It translates to CASSLVTGGAGTGELFF. The full variable domain, rest sourced from reference TRBV11-2 and TRBJ2-2, is EAGVAQSPRYKIIEKRQSVAFWCNPISGHATLYWYQQILGQGPKLLIQFQNNGVVDDSQLPKDRFSAERLKGVDSTLKIQPAKLEDSAVYLCASSLVTGGAGTGELFFGEGSRLTVL.

This chain connects TRBV10-1 to TRBJ2-1; 10 bases are a match to TRBD2. The germline V gene has CDR1 WNHNN and CDR2 SYGVQD (reference sequence). With 0 bases clipped from V and 4 bases from J, the junction kept 3 bases outside the gene matches. The CDR3 runs 16 residues. Written as DNA, the CDR3 is TGCGCCAGCAGTGAGTCTTCTAGCGGGAGTTACAATGAGCAGTTCTTC. Residues: CASSESSSGSYNEQFF.

This chain connects TRBV6-1 to TRBJ2-1; no definite D call. The germline V gene has CDR1 MNHNS and CDR2 SASEGT. V was pared by 9 bases and J by 0 bases, with 9 bases between. There are 13 residues in the CDR3. The CDR3, as DNA: TGTGCCAGTTCTATCAGCTCCTACAATGAGCAGTTCTTC. Translation gives CASSISSYNEQFF.

The chain uses TRBV5-4 and TRBJ2-1, with 13 positions matching TRBD2. Trimming cost V 4 bases and J 8 bases; bases outside gene matches: 3. The CDR3 spans 14 residues. Germline V gene sequence: CDR1 SGHNT, CDR2 YYREEE (reference sequence). This chain's CDR3 is CASSAGTSGDEQFF. For the CDR3, the DNA is TGTGCCAGCAGCGCAGGGACTAGCGGGGATGAGCAGTTCTTC.

This sequence joins TRBV11-2 and TRBJ2-4, with 10 bases identical to TRBD1. The germline V gene has CDR1 SGHAT and CDR2 FQNNGV. Trimming removed 7 bases from V and 9 bases from J; junction bases left unmatched: 12. The CDR3 has 15 residues. In nucleotides, the CDR3 is TGTGCCAGCACCCCTTTCCGGGGACAGGGGAGCATTCAGTACTTC. It codes for CASTPFRGQGSIQYF.

In nucleotides, the CDR3 is TGTGCCAGCAGCCAACCAGGGACTAGCGGGGGAGATACGCAGTATTTT. This gives the protein CASSQPGTSGGDTQYF. The rearrangement uses TRBV4-2 and TRBJ2-3; 14 positions match TRBD2. The CDR3 contains 16 residues. After removal of 2 bases from V and 5 bases from J, the junction contained 3 bases not matched to a gene. The germline V gene encodes CDR1 LGHNA and CDR2 YNFKEQ.

The chain links TRBV5-1 to TRBJ2-5, with no clear D. The CDR3 has 13 residues. Germline loops: CDR1 SGHRS, CDR2 YFSETQ. V lost 1 base to trimming and J lost 4 bases, with 8 bases between them. Here the CDR3 DNA reads TGCGCCAGCAGCTTGTGGGGTTCAGAGACCCAGTACTTC. Protein: CASSLWGSETQYF.

The chain recombines TRBV19 with TRBJ1-5, with D possibly matching TRBD1 (5 bases). Trimming pared 11 bases from V and 4 bases from J, leaving 15 bases between. This CDR3 comprises 13 residues. CDR1 and CDR2 (germline): LNHDA, SQIVND (reference sequence). The DNA for the CDR3 is TGTGCCGGGGGTTGGTGGAATAATCAGCCCCAGCATTTT. Amino acid sequence: CAGGWWNNQPQHF.

This clone was detected a few times. The V and J genes are TRBV5-1 and TRBJ2-3, with 7 positions matching TRBD2. From germline, CDR1 is SGHRS and CDR2 YFSETQ. V gave up 4 bases and J gave up 4 bases; unmatched junction bases: 9. This CDR3 has 15 residues. The CDR3 loop reads CASSRRASGADTQYF. Written as DNA, the CDR3 is TGCGCCAGCAGCCGTCGGGCTAGCGGCGCAGATACGCAGTATTTT.

The rearrangement uses TRBV6-5 and TRBJ2-2; possibly TRBD1 for D (6 bases). Germline-derived CDR1 and CDR2 are MNHEY and SVGAGI. V was pared by 6 bases and J by 5 bases, with 13 bases between. This CDR3 has 14 amino acids. The DNA of the CDR3 is TGTGCCAGCAGCAACGGACAGTTAACCGGGGAGCTGTTTTTT. Its protein product is CASSNGQLTGELFF.

The genes are TRBV5-1 and TRBJ2-3; no reliable D call. Trimming stripped 3 bases from V and 2 bases from J, with 7 bases between. This CDR3 has 13 residues. CDR1 and CDR2 (germline): SGHRS, YFSETQ. The CDR3 bases are TGCGCCAGCAGCTATGGTTTCACAGATACGCAGTATTTT. It specifies CASSYGFTDTQYF.

The chain has TRBV7-9 and TRBJ1-1, with D hard to call. The CDR3 spans 12 residues. Germline V lookup: CDR1 SEHNR, CDR2 FQNEAQ (reference sequence). With 8 bases removed from V and 3 bases from J, the gap between germline ends came to 10 bases. In DNA form, the CDR3 reads TGTGCCAGCGCCTCCACCGACACTGAAGCTTTCTTT. Its translation is CASASTDTEAFF.

The CDR3 is CAAKTTTSTDTQYF. The CDR3 DNA follows: TGTGCCGCCAAGACCACTACTAGCACAGATACGCAGTATTTT. This sequence joins TRBV5-5 and TRBJ2-3; D unclear. With 10 bases removed from V and 0 bases from J, the gap between germline ends came to 15 bases. This CDR3 region has 14 residues. The V gene's germline CDR1 is SGHKS and CDR2 YYEKEE (reference sequence). Using reference TRBV5-5 and TRBJ2-3 for the parts outside the CDR3, the full variable domain is DAGVTQSPTHLIKTRGQQVTLRCSPISGHKSVSWYQQVLGQGPQFIFQYYEKEERGRGNFPDRFSARQFPNYSSELNVNALLLGDSALYLCAAKTTTSTDTQYFGPGTRLTVL.

The chain links TRBV2 to TRBJ1-5; 10 nucleotides match TRBD1. The CDR3 totals 15 residues. CDR1 SNHLY and CDR2 FYNNEI come from the germline V gene. J was trimmed by 0 bases and V by 6 bases; bases with no gene match: 2. This CDR3 reads CASSRTGGSNQPQHF. The CDR3 DNA is TGTGCCAGCAGCCGGACAGGGGGTAGCAATCAGCCCCAGCATTTT.

This chain connects TRBV28 to TRBJ1-5, with D perhaps TRBD1 (6 bases). V was cut by 10 bases and J by 0 bases, with 10 bases left in between. Germline V gene data show CDR1 as MDHEN and CDR2 as SYDVKM. The CDR3 has 13 residues. CDR3 in amino acids: CATKGDSNQPQHF. Here the CDR3 DNA reads TGTGCCACCAAGGGGGATAGCAATCAGCCCCAGCATTTT.

The rearrangement uses TRBV5-1 and TRBJ2-1; D unclear. Trimming took 4 bases from V and 4 from J, leaving 12 bases between them. This CDR3 is 14 amino acids long. CDR1 and CDR2 (germline): SGHRS, YFSETQ. CDR3 DNA: TGCGCCAGCAGCCTACGGACCAATTACAATGAGCAGTTCTTC. Translation: CASSLRTNYNEQFF.

V gene TRBV18 combines with J gene TRBJ1-1; 9 positions agree with TRBD1. Germline V gene sequence: CDR1 KGHSH, CDR2 LQKENI. The CDR3 extends over 16 amino acids. The V gene end was trimmed by 4 bases and the J gene end by 0 bases; junction bases not matched to a gene: 6. CDR3 residues: CASSRGQGRVNTEAFF. The CDR3 DNA reads as TGTGCCAGCTCACGAGGACAGGGGAGGGTGAACACTGAAGCTTTCTTT. The full variable domain, its missing parts supplied by reference TRBV18 and TRBJ1-1, is NAGVMQNPRHLVRRRGQEARLRCSPMKGHSHVYWYRQLPEEGLKFMVYLQKENIIDESGMPKERFSAEFPKEGPSILRIQQVVRGDSAAYFCASSRGQGRVNTEAFFGQGTRLTVV.

The V gene is TRBV5-6, the J gene TRBJ2-7, with D possibly being TRBD1 (6 bases). Per the germline V gene, CDR1 is SGHDT and CDR2 is YYEEEE. The ends were cut back, 4 bases at V and 1 base at J, with 9 bases in the middle. The CDR3 has 13 amino acids. Here the CDR3 DNA reads TGTGCCAGCAGCACCGGGACATCCTACGAGCAGTACTTC. Amino acid sequence: CASSTGTSYEQYF.

The chain recombines TRBV7-6 with TRBJ2-5; TRBD1 might be the D (6 bases). The V gene lost 3 bases and the J gene lost 10 bases, with 12 bases spanning the gap. This CDR3 spans 12 amino acids. Germline CDR1 SGHVS, CDR2 FNYEAQ. The CDR3 loop reads CASSFPQGHQYF. CDR3 DNA: TGTGCCAGCAGCTTTCCTCAGGGGCACCAGTACTTC.